The 27 T cell receptor beta chains reported below all come from one sample, sequenced in a study of cytotoxic CD8 clonotypes in ibrutinib-treated CLL. Method: immunoSEQ multiplex PCR; TCRdb's copy keeps in-frame clones and lacks some. The sample holds hundreds of thousands of clones; 70% are singletons and the top ten take about 16%. The specimen comprised PBMCs, sampled after 24 months of ibrutinib treatment. These receptors all come from a human donor with chronic lymphocytic leukemia.

The chain joins TRBV6-6 to TRBJ1-2; D might be TRBD1 (5 bases). The length of the CDR3 is 15 residues. CDR1 MNHNY and CDR2 SVGAGI come from the germline V gene (reference sequence). The V gene lost 7 bases and the J gene lost 4 bases, with 19 bases spanning the gap. CDR3 nucleotides: TGTGCCAGCATGGCGGAGGTGGACACCGCCTATGGCTACACCTTC. Amino acid sequence: CASMAEVDTAYGYTF.

This chain connects TRBV5-1 to TRBJ2-5, with D tentatively TRBD1 (5 bases). Trimming left V 2 bases short and J 5 bases short, with 10 bases between. Germline V gene lookup returns CDR1 SGHRS and CDR2 YFSETQ. The length of the CDR3 is 13 residues. The CDR3 loop reads CASSFSGQETQYF. The CDR3 DNA reads as TGCGCCAGCAGCTTCTCAGGGCAGGAGACCCAGTACTTC. Together with reference TRBV5-1 and TRBJ2-5, the CDR3 gives the full variable domain: KAGVTQTPRYLIKTRGQQVTLSCSPISGHRSVSWYQQTPGQGLQFLFEYFSETQRNKGNFPGRFSGRQFSNSRSEMNVSTLELGDSALYLCASSFSGQETQYFGPGTRLLVL.

The CDR3: CASSSGLAYYNEQFF. CDR3 sequence (DNA): TGTGCCAGCAGCTCGGGACTAGCGTACTACAATGAGCAGTTCTTC. The chain joins TRBV7-2 to TRBJ2-1; 10 bases are a match to TRBD2. V lost 4 bases to trimming and J lost 3 bases; unmatched junction nucleotides: 3. The V gene's germline CDR1 is SGHTA and CDR2 FQGNSA. The CDR3 length is 15 residues.

The sample holds one count of this clone. This rearrangement joins TRBV29-1 to TRBJ2-1; possibly TRBD1 for D (5 bases). Germline CDR1 and CDR2: SQVTM and ANQGSEA. The V gene lost 4 bases and the J gene lost 5 bases, with 9 bases spanning the gap. There are 12 residues in the CDR3. In DNA form, the CDR3 reads TGCAGCGTTGTAAGGACACACAATGAGCAGTTCTTC. This codes for CSVVRTHNEQFF.

J is TRBJ2-1 and V is TRBV19; D unresolved. This CDR3 contains 12 residues. Germline CDR1 LNHDA, CDR2 SQIVND (reference sequence). V was trimmed by 3 bases and J by 9 bases, leaving 9 bases between them. CDR3 in amino acids: CASSISPSEQFF. The CDR3 nucleotides are TGTGCCAGTAGTATTTCCCCAAGTGAGCAGTTCTTC. The whole variable domain, filled in from reference TRBV19 and TRBJ2-1, reads DGGITQSPKYLFRKEGQNVTLSCEQNLNHDAMYWYRQDPGQGLRLIYYSQIVNDFQKGDIAEGYSVSREKKESFPLTVTSAQKNPTAFYLCASSISPSEQFFGPGTRLTVL.

V and J are TRBV28 and TRBJ2-1; 8 positions match TRBD1. The CDR3 length is 16 residues. The germline V gene has CDR1 MDHEN and CDR2 SYDVKM. V shed 2 bases and J 3 bases; nucleotides not matched to a gene: 6. The CDR3 coding sequence is TGTGCCAGCAGTTTACAGGGGGCGTTGGGCTACAATGAGCAGTTCTTC. The encoded protein is CASSLQGALGYNEQFF.

This rearrangement joins TRBV5-1 to TRBJ2-7, with 12 bases aligning to TRBD2. Trimming took 7 bases from V and 3 from J; bases not matched to a gene: 8. This CDR3 comprises 15 residues. Germline assignment: CDR1 SGHRS and CDR2 YFSETQ. The DNA of the CDR3 is TGCGCCAGCGGGCTAGCGGGAGGGCCCATCTACGAGCAGTACTTC. Amino acids: CASGLAGGPIYEQYF. The complete variable domain, with remaining parts taken from reference TRBV5-1 and TRBJ2-7, reads KAGVTQTPRYLIKTRGQQVTLSCSPISGHRSVSWYQQTPGQGLQFLFEYFSETQRNKGNFPGRFSGRQFSNSRSEMNVSTLELGDSALYLCASGLAGGPIYEQYFGPGTRLTVT.

In DNA, the CDR3 is TGTGCCAGCAGTTTGCAAGGGGTTGCGCAGTACTTC. This translates into CASSLQGVAQYF. V gene TRBV28 combines with J gene TRBJ2-7, with D maybe TRBD1 (5 bases). Germline V gives CDR1 MDHEN, CDR2 SYDVKM. CDR3 size: 12 residues. V shed 3 bases and J shed 9 bases, with 12 bases lying between them.

This clone was seen more than once but under ten times. The J gene is TRBJ2-7, the V gene TRBV28; TRBD1 is a possible D gene (6 bases). The CDR3 sequence is 15 residues long. Trimming cost V 4 bases and J 3 bases, with 16 bases left between them. Per the germline V gene, CDR1 is MDHEN and CDR2 is SYDVKM. CDR3 DNA sequence: TGTGCCAGCAGTTCGCTACAGGGTAATAGCTACGAGCAGTACTTC. Residues: CASSSLQGNSYEQYF.

This chain joins TRBV6-5 and TRBJ2-5; perhaps TRBD1 as D (5 bases). V was cut by 0 bases and J by 1 base, with 12 bases left in between. The germline CDR1 and CDR2 sequences are MNHEY and SVGAGI. This CDR3 comprises 16 residues. CDR3 in DNA: TGTGCCAGCAGTTACTCCCTGGACATCCCCCAAGAGACCCAGTACTTC. It translates to CASSYSLDIPQETQYF.

The rearrangement joins TRBV6-5 to TRBJ2-7; D remains ambiguous. Germline CDR1 MNHEY, CDR2 SVGAGI. The CDR3 contains 16 residues. V was trimmed by 0 bases and J by 2 bases, leaving 14 bases between them. For the CDR3, the DNA is TGTGCCAGCAGTTACTCCAACCCCGGACGGGCCTACGAGCAGTACTTC. Amino acid sequence: CASSYSNPGRAYEQYF.

The CDR3 bases are TGTGCCAGCAGCTCGAGGGACAGCTACGAGCAGTACTTC. It is translated as CASSSRDSYEQYF. The chain couples TRBV9 to TRBJ2-7, with TRBD1 matching 7 bases. Germline trimming cut 4 bases from V and 3 bases from J; bases unmatched to any gene: 4. Germline CDR1 and CDR2: SGDLS and YYNGEE. The CDR3 is 13 amino acids. The full variable domain, its missing parts supplied by reference TRBV9 and TRBJ2-7, is DSGVTQTPKHLITATGQRVTLRCSPRSGDLSVYWYQQSLDQGLQFLIQYYNGEERAKGNILERFSAQQFPDLHSELNLSSLELGDSALYFCASSSRDSYEQYFGPGTRLTVT.

This clone was recorded a few times. The gene calls are TRBV2 and TRBJ2-7; the D is unclear. CDR1 is SNHLY, CDR2 FYNNEI, per germline. V was clipped by 9 bases and J by 0 bases, with 24 bases between them. This CDR3 contains 17 residues. The CDR3 DNA reads as TGTGCCAGGAGAACCCCGGACCGGACGACGAGCTCCTACGAGCAGTACTTC. Translating it yields CARRTPDRTTSSYEQYF.

The chain combines TRBV7-9 with TRBJ1-5; TRBD1 aligns across 8 bases. Germline V gives CDR1 SEHNR, CDR2 FQNEAQ (reference sequence). The CDR3 covers 12 residues. V lost 8 bases, J lost 8 bases, and 5 bases stayed unmatched. The CDR3 loop reads CASSGGEEPQHF. Here the CDR3 DNA reads TGTGCCAGCTCAGGGGGCGAGGAGCCCCAGCATTTT.

The rearrangement uses TRBV11-2 and TRBJ2-2; 12 bases align to TRBD2. With 4 bases clipped from V and 6 bases from J, the junction kept 0 bases outside the gene matches. The CDR3 covers 14 residues. The germline V gene encodes CDR1 SGHAT and CDR2 FQNNGV. In DNA, the CDR3 is TGTGCCAGCAGCTCTAGCGGGAGGGCCGGGGAGCTGTTTTTT. Residues: CASSSSGRAGELFF.

This clone was recorded a few times. The CDR3 protein is CASSPEGDGTQYF. CDR3 nucleotides: TGTGCCAGCAGCCCCGAGGGGGACGGGACCCAGTACTTC. The V gene is TRBV9, the J gene TRBJ2-5; D might be TRBD1 (6 bases). Germline-derived CDR1 and CDR2 are SGDLS and YYNGEE. The CDR3 is 13 amino acids. V gave up 4 bases and J gave up 7 bases, with 14 bases separating them.

This clone turned up a few times. The V gene is TRBV11-3, the J gene TRBJ2-1; D tentatively fits TRBD1 or TRBD2 (6 bases each). Per germline, CDR1 SGHNT and CDR2 YENEEA. V lost 5 bases, J lost 4 bases, and 18 bases lay in between. This CDR3 is built from 16 residues. CDR3 sequence: CASSPAGGPSYNEQFF. The CDR3 DNA is TGTGCCAGCAGCCCAGCCGGGGGCCCCTCTTACAATGAGCAGTTCTTC.

V usage is TRBV4-2 and J usage is TRBJ1-1; D possibly corresponds to TRBD1 (5 bases). Trimming removed 3 bases at V and 10 bases at J, with 18 bases between. Germline V lookup: CDR1 LGHNA, CDR2 YNFKEQ. The CDR3 has 14 amino acids. CDR3 loop: CASSQGDPPNGAFF. CDR3 nucleotides: TGTGCCAGCAGCCAGGGGGACCCCCCGAATGGAGCTTTCTTT.

The rearrangement joins TRBV9 to TRBJ1-1, with no clear D. CDR1 and CDR2 (germline): SGDLS, YYNGEE. The CDR3 is 13 residues long. V shed 0 bases and J shed 7 bases, with 10 bases lying between them. CDR3 DNA: TGTGCCAGCAGCGTAGAATTTCGCGATGAAGCTTTCTTT. Translated, it gives CASSVEFRDEAFF. The entire variable domain, with the rest obtained from reference TRBV9 and TRBJ1-1, is as follows: DSGVTQTPKHLITATGQRVTLRCSPRSGDLSVYWYQQSLDQGLQFLIQYYNGEERAKGNILERFSAQQFPDLHSELNLSSLELGDSALYFCASSVEFRDEAFFGQGTRLTVV.

The chain combines TRBV27 with TRBJ1-1; D is undetermined. Between the trimmed V and J ends, which lost 0 bases and 6 bases, there was a span of 8 bases. Looked up from germline, CDR1 is MNHEY and CDR2 is SMNVEV (reference sequence). The CDR3 runs 13 residues. This chain's CDR3 is CASSLSGRAEAFF. The CDR3 DNA follows: TGTGCCAGCAGTTTATCGGGCCGCGCTGAAGCTTTCTTT.

The chain employs TRBV7-2 and TRBJ2-1; 10 nucleotides line up with TRBD2. Per germline, CDR1 SGHTA and CDR2 FQGNSA. J was trimmed by 8 bases and V by 5 bases; bases with no gene match: 6. This CDR3 spans 14 amino acids. CDR3 region: CASSTGTSEYEQFF. The CDR3 bases are TGTGCCAGCAGCACCGGGACTAGCGAATATGAGCAGTTCTTC.

The chain employs TRBV9 and TRBJ1-4; D might be TRBD1 (6 bases). Deletions cut 6 bases from V and 5 bases from J, with 17 bases between. Germline CDR1 is SGDLS and CDR2 is YYNGEE. The CDR3 runs 15 residues. The CDR3 nucleotides read TGTGCCAGCACGCGGTCCGGGGACAAAAATGAAAAACTGTTTTTT. It is translated as CASTRSGDKNEKLFF.

This chain connects TRBV4-2 to TRBJ1-2, with D possibly TRBD1 on 6 matching bases. Germline CDR1 and CDR2: LGHNA and YNFKEQ. This CDR3 comprises 15 residues. Trimming took off 1 base at V and 8 bases at J, with 17 bases between the two ends. DNA of the CDR3: TGTGCCAGCAGCCAAGCCCCGGGGGCGGTATCAGGCTACACCTTC. Translated: CASSQAPGAVSGYTF.

The chain has TRBV19 and TRBJ2-5; D perhaps matches TRBD2 (5 bases). The V and J ends lost 6 bases and 3 bases respectively, with 20 bases between them. This CDR3 is built from 16 residues. CDR1 is LNHDA and CDR2 is SQIVND in the germline V gene (reference sequence). CDR3 coding DNA: TGTGCCAGTAGCGGCCCCCTCGGGCGGGCTAAAGAGACCCAGTACTTC. Translation: CASSGPLGRAKETQYF.

V usage is TRBV28 and J usage is TRBJ2-3, with unresolved D. The CDR3 has 15 amino acids. V lost 5 bases and J 5 bases, leaving 17 bases between the germline ends. CDR1 and CDR2 (germline): MDHEN, SYDVKM. This chain's CDR3 is CASSPPLLEEDTQYF. CDR3 nucleotide sequence: TGTGCCAGCAGTCCTCCCCTGTTAGAGGAAGATACGCAGTATTTT.

J is TRBJ2-3 and V is TRBV20-1; no definite D call. Germline CDR1 is DFQATT and CDR2 is SNEGSKA (reference sequence). The CDR3 has 11 residues. Trimming shortened V by 4 bases and J by 4 bases, and 6 bases separated the two germline ends. CDR3 protein: CSAMVPDTQYF. In DNA form, the CDR3 reads TGCAGTGCTATGGTCCCAGATACGCAGTATTTT.

V and J are TRBV28 and TRBJ2-1; 10 bases line up with TRBD2. Germline values: CDR1 MDHEN, CDR2 SYDVKM. The CDR3 has 16 amino acids. The V segment lost 4 bases and the J segment 10 bases; nucleotides outside the gene matches: 13. The CDR3 is CASSSPGTSVPVEQFF. CDR3 DNA sequence: TGTGCCAGCAGTTCGCCCGGGACTAGCGTCCCGGTAGAGCAGTTCTTC.